This T cell receptor (beta chain) was sequenced during a study of a mutant IDH1 vaccine in newly diagnosed glioma. Study-level background: The initiation of vaccination occurred 4-6 weeks after radiotherapy alone, or with temozolomide cycles. Notes on the study in general: There seemed to be no relation between pseudoprogression and changes in top peripheral T cell clonotypes.

The V gene lost 5 bases and the J gene lost 0 bases, with 13 bases spanning the gap. This CDR3 comprises 15 residues. Germline-derived CDR1 and CDR2 are MNHEY and SMNVEV (reference sequence). As to this clone: What it binds is unknown.

Profiling relied on immunoSEQ multiplex PCR, and the TCRdb table lists in-frame clones only, not all of them. The sample carries about 54,000 clones, approximately 80% recorded once. Time point indicated: week 5, during vaccination. All doses held 300 ug of mutant IDH1 20-mer peptide, with topical imiquimod. New WHO grade 3 or 4 astrocytomas that were IDH1-mutant and ATRX-lost occurred in the donors. The material sequenced was PBMCs, taken from a glioma patient whose treatment included an IDH1 peptide vaccine. The V gene is TRBV27, the J gene TRBJ2-5; tentative D call: TRBD2 (6 bases). The clonotype originates from a man aged 25-45 years with glioma. The CDR3: CASSSPGRYQETQYF. CDR3 nucleotides: TGTGCCAGCAGTAGCCCAGGGAGGTACCAAGAGACCCAGTACTTC.